This T cell receptor beta chain was sequenced in a study of blood T cell repertoires in COVID-19. About the study: Sites across the United States, Italy and Spain contributed samples from acute and convalescent COVID-19.

The CDR3 length is 16 residues. With 5 bases clipped from V and 4 bases from J, the junction kept 11 bases outside the gene matches. Germline V gene data show CDR1 as SEHNR and CDR2 as FQNEAQ (reference sequence). Source study methods: Amplifying reference gene primers gave estimates of nucleated cell counts. This table comes from immunoSEQ multiplex PCR, and its TCRdb copy is limited to in-frame clones, with some not included. V and J calls and clone size follow that table, whereas D and trimming were derived from the DNA. This table holds around 65,000 clones, over 75% found once. This sequence joins TRBV7-9 and TRBJ2-3, with 8 bases identical to TRBD1. Input material: peripheral blood. The source of this sequence is a man aged 60 to 75 with acute or convalescent COVID-19. The CDR3 loop reads CASSPEADRAADTQYF. Here the CDR3 DNA reads TGTGCCAGCAGCCCGGAAGCGGACAGGGCAGCAGATACGCAGTATTTT.